This entry lists 24 T cell receptor beta chains sequenced from one sample in a study of blood T cell repertoires in COVID-19. Clones were read by immunoSEQ multiplex PCR, and TCRdb kept only the in-frame ones, dropping some. The sample shows 60,000 to 75,000 clones, approximately 89% of them seen only once. The sample taken for sequencing was peripheral blood. The source is a man between 60 and 75 years old with acute or convalescent COVID-19.

The rearrangement links TRBV7-9 to TRBJ1-3; 7 bases are shared with TRBD1. This CDR3 spans 14 amino acids. V was clipped by 7 bases and J by 2 bases; unmatched bases: 5. Germline V gives CDR1 SEHNR, CDR2 FQNEAQ (reference sequence). Here the CDR3 DNA reads TGTGCCAGCATACAGGGGAGAACTGGAAACACCATATATTTT. It specifies CASIQGRTGNTIYF.

The chain carries TRBV5-6 and TRBJ1-2; 10 positions agree with TRBD1. V shed 4 bases, J shed 6 bases, and the junction held 15 bases outside the gene matches. CDR3 length: 17 amino acids. Germline V CDR1 and CDR2: SGHDT, YYEEEE. In nucleotides, the CDR3 is TGTGCCAGCAGCCACGCTAATCTCAGACAGGGGGCGGATGGCTACACCTTC. This gives the protein CASSHANLRQGADGYTF.

This rearrangement joins TRBV11-2 to TRBJ1-4, with 7 bases aligning to TRBD1. CDR3 length: 16 residues. Looked up from germline, CDR1 is SGHAT and CDR2 is FQNNGV. V shed 4 bases, J shed 4 bases, and the junction held 9 bases outside the gene matches. The CDR3 nucleotides are TGTGCCAGCAGCTCAAACAGGGGCGTGGATAATGAAAAACTGTTTTTT. Translated, it gives CASSSNRGVDNEKLFF.

V usage is TRBV19 and J usage is TRBJ2-5; 9 nucleotides line up with TRBD1. CDR1 and CDR2 (germline): LNHDA, SQIVND (reference sequence). The CDR3 is 13 residues long. V lost 10 bases and J lost 2; bases outside the gene matches: 5. CDR3 amino acids: CATCGQGQETQYF. The CDR3 DNA follows: TGTGCCACCTGTGGACAGGGGCAAGAGACCCAGTACTTC.

The rearrangement links TRBV9 to TRBJ2-5, with TRBD2 matching 9 bases. Per the germline V gene, CDR1 is SGDLS and CDR2 is YYNGEE. The CDR3 sequence is 16 residues long. The trim removed 4 bases at V and 2 bases at J, leaving 9 bases unmatched. CDR3 protein: CASSPGPSGVQETQYF. In nucleotides, the CDR3 is TGTGCCAGCAGCCCAGGGCCTAGCGGGGTACAAGAGACCCAGTACTTC. The full variable domain, rest sourced from reference TRBV9 and TRBJ2-5, is DSGVTQTPKHLITATGQRVTLRCSPRSGDLSVYWYQQSLDQGLQFLIQYYNGEERAKGNILERFSAQQFPDLHSELNLSSLELGDSALYFCASSPGPSGVQETQYFGPGTRLLVL.

The rearrangement joins TRBV19 to TRBJ2-3, with D unclear. Germline V lookup: CDR1 LNHDA, CDR2 SQIVND (reference sequence). V was trimmed by 3 bases and J by 2 bases, leaving 9 bases between them. The CDR3 is made up of 14 amino acids. The CDR3 DNA is TGTGCCAGTAGTATCGGCGGAAACACAGATACGCAGTATTTT. This encodes CASSIGGNTDTQYF.

The rearrangement links TRBV24-1 to TRBJ2-3, with 8 bases that match TRBD1. Per germline, CDR1 KGHDR and CDR2 SFDVKD. V shed 3 bases, J shed 2 bases, and the junction held 12 bases outside the gene matches. CDR3 length: 18 residues. CDR3 sequence (DNA): TGTGCCACCAGTGATCCCCAGGGGACAGGAAGAAACACAGATACGCAGTATTTT. It yields the protein CATSDPQGTGRNTDTQYF.

This chain joins TRBV14 and TRBJ1-5; D remains unclear. Germline CDR1 reads SGHDN; CDR2 reads FVKESK. The CDR3 loop spans 14 amino acids. Trimming left V 5 bases short and J 2 bases short, with 10 bases between. The CDR3 here is CASSAGLGNQPQHF. The CDR3 region has the DNA TGTGCCAGCAGCGCTGGGCTGGGCAATCAGCCCCAGCATTTT. Together with reference TRBV14 and TRBJ1-5, the CDR3 gives the full variable domain: EAGVTQFPSHSVIEKGQTVTLRCDPISGHDNLYWYRRVMGKEIKFLLHFVKESKQDESGMPNNRFLAERTGGTYSTLKVQPAELEDSGVYFCASSAGLGNQPQHFGDGTRLSIL.

The genes are TRBV7-9 and TRBJ2-3; 11 bases are shared with TRBD2. The length of the CDR3 is 16 residues. V lost 5 bases, J lost 6 bases, and 10 bases stayed unmatched. Germline lookup yields CDR1 SEHNR and CDR2 FQNEAQ (reference sequence). This CDR3 reads CASSPEGLAVTDTQYF. CDR3 in DNA: TGTGCCAGCAGCCCAGAGGGACTAGCGGTTACGGATACGCAGTATTTT.

The count of this clone is one. DNA for the CDR3: TGCGCCAGCAGCCAAGGAGGGGACAGGGGGCGAGATACGCAGTATTTT. This sequence encodes CASSQGGDRGRDTQYF. V is TRBV4-3 and J is TRBJ2-3, with 12 bases that match TRBD1. The CDR3 contains 16 residues. Germline V gives CDR1 LGHNA, CDR2 YSLEER. V gave up 1 base and J gave up 5 bases; unmatched junction bases: 4.

The chain joins TRBV2 to TRBJ1-6; 10 bases are shared with TRBD1. The CDR3 runs 13 residues. Germline CDR1 and CDR2: SNHLY and FYNNEI. J gave up 8 bases and V 7 bases, and 2 bases lay outside the gene matches. The CDR3 loop reads CASNGQGDSPLHF. The CDR3 DNA sequence: TGTGCCAGCAATGGACAGGGGGATTCACCCCTCCACTTT.

The V and J genes are TRBV27 and TRBJ2-1; possible D gene TRBD2, 6 bases. Trimming stripped 2 bases from V and 2 bases from J, with 10 bases between. CDR3 length equals 15 residues. Germline V lookup: CDR1 MNHEY, CDR2 SMNVEV (reference sequence). The CDR3 DNA follows: TGTGCCAGCAGTTTAGGGGGGATCGCCTACAATGAGCAGTTCTTC. It yields the protein CASSLGGIAYNEQFF.

CDR3 in DNA: TGTGCCATCAGTATTCAGGGTGAGACTGAAGCTTTCTTT. This encodes CAISIQGETEAFF. The chain is built from TRBV10-3 and TRBJ1-1; D might be TRBD1 (5 bases). CDR1 ENHRY and CDR2 SYGVKD come from the germline V gene. V lost 5 bases and J lost 5, with 12 bases in between. The CDR3 extends over 13 amino acids.

This clone has only one observation. The rearrangement uses TRBV7-9 and TRBJ1-5; 8 nucleotides line up with TRBD1. V lost 2 bases to trimming and J lost 0 bases; unmatched junction nucleotides: 6. CDR1 and CDR2 (germline): SEHNR, FQNEAQ (reference sequence). The CDR3 is 17 amino acids. The CDR3 is CASSLWTGTYSNQPQHF. In DNA, the CDR3 is TGTGCCAGCAGCTTATGGACAGGGACTTATAGCAATCAGCCCCAGCATTTT.

The rearrangement uses TRBV11-2 and TRBJ1-1, with 7 bases matching TRBD1. The CDR3 is made up of 14 amino acids. Germline trimming cut 4 bases from V and 2 bases from J; bases unmatched to any gene: 4. The germline gives CDR1 SGHAT, CDR2 FQNNGV. The CDR3 nucleotides are TGTGCCAGCAGCTGGGGACAGACCAACACTGAAGCTTTCTTT. Translating it yields CASSWGQTNTEAFF.

This sequence joins TRBV5-1 and TRBJ1-1; 8 bases fit TRBD1. The CDR3 consists of 14 residues. Germline V CDR1 and CDR2: SGHRS, YFSETQ. Trimming took 4 bases from V and 5 from J; bases not matched to a gene: 7. The chain's CDR3 is CASSRDRGGTEAFF. In DNA, the CDR3 is TGCGCCAGCAGCAGAGACAGGGGAGGAACTGAAGCTTTCTTT.

This chain uses TRBV19 with TRBJ1-5; perhaps TRBD1 as D (5 bases). Germline CDR1 and CDR2: LNHDA and SQIVND (reference sequence). Between the trimmed V and J ends, which lost 7 bases and 2 bases, there was a span of 15 bases. The CDR3 consists of 15 residues. This chain's CDR3 is CASKMKPRGNQPQHF. CDR3 bases: TGTGCCAGTAAGATGAAGCCCAGGGGCAATCAGCCCCAGCATTTT.

This rearrangement joins TRBV6-2 or TRBV6-3 to TRBJ2-1; tentatively, D is TRBD2 (5 bases). The germline V and J ends were trimmed by 5 bases and 0 bases, with 8 bases remaining between them. This CDR3 spans 14 amino acids. CDR1 MNHEY and CDR2 SVGEGT come from the germline V gene. CDR3 sequence: CASSPGVSYNEQFF. The CDR3 nucleotides are TGTGCCAGCAGTCCCGGGGTCTCCTACAATGAGCAGTTCTTC.

This chain joins TRBV21-1 and TRBJ1-5; whether TRBD1, the table's D call, matches the DNA was not checked. TRBV21-1 is deemed a pseudogene. CDR3 length: 14 amino acids. This CDR3 reads CACCHRVGNQPQHF. For the CDR3, the DNA is TGTGCCTGTTGTCACAGGGTAGGCAATCAGCCCCAGCATTTT.

This chain links TRBV27 with TRBJ1-2; possible D gene TRBD1, 5 bases. The CDR3 is 17 amino acids. Deletions cut 0 bases from V and 2 bases from J, with 16 bases between. Germline values: CDR1 MNHEY, CDR2 SMNVEV (reference sequence). The CDR3 protein is CASSLSPAGRFNYGYTF. The DNA for the CDR3 is TGTGCCAGCAGTTTATCCCCGGCAGGGAGGTTCAACTATGGCTACACCTTC.

This chain connects TRBV5-4 to TRBJ1-2; TRBD1 aligns across 9 bases. V lost 4 bases, J lost 4 bases, and 8 bases stayed unmatched. Germline CDR1 and CDR2: SGHNT and YYREEE (reference sequence). There are 15 residues in the CDR3. The CDR3 bases are TGTGCCAGCAGCGGGGGACAGGGATCGGGCTATGGCTACACCTTC. Translated, it gives CASSGGQGSGYGYTF.

The chain has TRBV12-3 or TRBV12-4 and TRBJ2-5; weak D call: TRBD2 (5 bases). The CDR3 runs 13 residues. V shed 7 bases and J shed 7 bases, with 16 bases lying between them. CDR3 in amino acids: CASTSLPGLTQYF. In nucleotides, the CDR3 is TGTGCCAGCACCTCTCTCCCCGGACTGACCCAGTACTTC.

This sequence joins TRBV11-2 and TRBJ2-2; weak D call: TRBD1 (5 bases). The CDR3 totals 16 residues. Germline CDR1 and CDR2: SGHAT and FQNNGV. Trimming stripped 1 base from V and 5 bases from J, with 14 bases between. The CDR3 DNA reads as TGTGCCAGCAGCTTAGGGTTACAGGTTGGGACCGGGGAGCTGTTTTTT. Protein sequence: CASSLGLQVGTGELFF.

The sample holds one count of this clone. This chain uses TRBV7-8 with TRBJ2-1, with D hard to call. In germline, CDR1 is SGHVS, CDR2 FQNEAQ. This CDR3 spans 14 amino acids. V lost 7 bases, J lost 0 bases, and 10 bases lay in between. CDR3 DNA sequence: TGTGCCAGCAAACCTATTAACTCCTACAATGAGCAGTTCTTC. This gives the protein CASKPINSYNEQFF. Supplemented by reference TRBV7-8 and TRBJ2-1, the full variable domain reads GAGVSQSPRYKVAKRGQDVALRCDPISGHVSLFWYQQALGQGPEFLTYFQNEAQLDKSGLPSDRFFAERPEGSVSTLKIQRTQQEDSAVYLCASKPINSYNEQFFGPGTRLTVL.